This TCR beta chain appears in the sequencing data of a study of shared clonotypes between healthy human individuals. Trimming took 3 bases from V and 7 from J; bases not matched to a gene: 1. The length of the CDR3 is 15 residues. The germline gives CDR1 SGHDT, CDR2 YYEEEE. Sequencing was performed with immunoSEQ multiplex PCR; in TCRdb, only in-frame clones are kept and a portion is missing. The repertoire holds 1 million to 1.3 million clones, with approximately 80% as singletons. The rearrangement uses TRBV5-6 and TRBJ2-1; 16 positions match TRBD2. The specimen was memory CD4+ T cells from PBMCs. Subset described: CD45RA-negative fraction. This sequence was found in a man between 18 and 35 years old in good health. Some clones in this sample may be carry-over from other donors' samples. The CDR3 sequence is CASSWGLAGGNEQFF. The CDR3 DNA reads as TGTGCCAGCAGCTGGGGACTAGCGGGAGGGAATGAGCAGTTCTTC.